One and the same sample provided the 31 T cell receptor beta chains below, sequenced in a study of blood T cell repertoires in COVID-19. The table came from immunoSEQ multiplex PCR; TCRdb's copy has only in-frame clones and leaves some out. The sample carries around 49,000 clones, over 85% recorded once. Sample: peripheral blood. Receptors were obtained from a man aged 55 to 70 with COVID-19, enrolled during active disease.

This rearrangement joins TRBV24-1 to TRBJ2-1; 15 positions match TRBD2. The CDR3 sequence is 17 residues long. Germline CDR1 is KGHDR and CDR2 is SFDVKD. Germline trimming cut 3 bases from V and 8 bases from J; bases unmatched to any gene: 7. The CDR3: CATSDPRTSGRVDEQFF. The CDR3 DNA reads TGTGCCACCAGTGATCCCCGGACTAGCGGGAGGGTCGATGAGCAGTTCTTC.

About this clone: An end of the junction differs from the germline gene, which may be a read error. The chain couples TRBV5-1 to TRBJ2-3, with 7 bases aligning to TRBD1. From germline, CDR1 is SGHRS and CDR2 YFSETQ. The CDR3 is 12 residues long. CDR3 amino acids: CASTAGTVPLHF. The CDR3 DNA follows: TGCGCCAGCACCGCCGGGACAGTCCCTCTCCATTTT.

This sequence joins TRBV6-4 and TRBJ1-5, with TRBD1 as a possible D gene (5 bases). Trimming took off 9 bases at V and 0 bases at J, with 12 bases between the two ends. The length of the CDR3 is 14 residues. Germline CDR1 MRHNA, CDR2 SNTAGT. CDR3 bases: TGTGCCAGGCAGGGTTCTCATAGCAATCAGCCCCAGCATTTT. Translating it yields CARQGSHSNQPQHF.

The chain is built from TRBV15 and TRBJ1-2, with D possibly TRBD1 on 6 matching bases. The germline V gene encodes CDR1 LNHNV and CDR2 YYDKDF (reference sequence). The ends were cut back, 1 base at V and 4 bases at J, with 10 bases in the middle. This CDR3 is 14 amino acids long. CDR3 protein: CATSRGGQSYGYTF. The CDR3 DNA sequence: TGTGCCACCAGCAGAGGAGGACAGTCCTATGGCTACACCTTC.

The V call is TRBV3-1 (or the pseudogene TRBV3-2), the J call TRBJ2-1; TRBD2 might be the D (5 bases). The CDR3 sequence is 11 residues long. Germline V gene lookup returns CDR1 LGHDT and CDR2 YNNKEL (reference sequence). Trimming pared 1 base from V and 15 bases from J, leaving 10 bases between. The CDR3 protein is CASSQVGEMFF. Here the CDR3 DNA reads TGTGCCAGCAGCCAAGTGGGAGAAATGTTCTTC.

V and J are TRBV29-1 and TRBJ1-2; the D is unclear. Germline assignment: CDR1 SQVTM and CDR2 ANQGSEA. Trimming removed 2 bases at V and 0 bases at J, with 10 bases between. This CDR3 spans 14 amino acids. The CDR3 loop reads CSVEKQFTNYGYTF. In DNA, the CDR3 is TGCAGCGTTGAAAAACAGTTCACTAACTATGGCTACACCTTC.

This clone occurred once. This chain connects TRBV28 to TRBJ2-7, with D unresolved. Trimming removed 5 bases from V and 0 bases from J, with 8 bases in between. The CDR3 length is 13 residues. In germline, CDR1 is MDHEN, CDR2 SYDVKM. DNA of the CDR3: TGTGCCAGCAGTCGTCTTAACTCCTACGAGCAGTACTTC. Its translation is CASSRLNSYEQYF.

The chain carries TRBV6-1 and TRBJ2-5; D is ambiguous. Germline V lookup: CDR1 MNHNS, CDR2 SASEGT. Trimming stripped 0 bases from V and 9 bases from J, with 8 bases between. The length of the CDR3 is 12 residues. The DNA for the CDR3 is TGTGCCAGCAGTGAAGCCTTCTTCGCCCAGTACTTC. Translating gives CASSEAFFAQYF.

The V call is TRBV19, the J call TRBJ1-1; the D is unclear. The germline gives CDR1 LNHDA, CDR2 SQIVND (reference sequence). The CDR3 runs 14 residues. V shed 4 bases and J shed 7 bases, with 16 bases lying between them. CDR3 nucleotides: TGTGCCAGTAGTAGACAATCGTCACGAGATGAAGCTTTCTTT. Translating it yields CASSRQSSRDEAFF.

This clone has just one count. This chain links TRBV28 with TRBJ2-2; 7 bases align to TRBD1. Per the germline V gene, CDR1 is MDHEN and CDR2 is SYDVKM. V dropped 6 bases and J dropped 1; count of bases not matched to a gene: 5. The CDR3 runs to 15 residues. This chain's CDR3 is CASSQDRLNTGELFF. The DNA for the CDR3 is TGTGCCAGCAGCCAGGACAGGCTGAACACCGGGGAGCTGTTTTTT.

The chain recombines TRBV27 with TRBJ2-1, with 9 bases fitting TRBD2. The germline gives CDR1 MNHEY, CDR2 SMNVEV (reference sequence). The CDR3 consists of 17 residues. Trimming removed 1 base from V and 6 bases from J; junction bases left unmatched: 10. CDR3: CASSLYSGRDLGNEQFF. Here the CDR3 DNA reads TGTGCCAGCAGTTTATATAGCGGGAGAGACCTGGGCAATGAGCAGTTCTTC.

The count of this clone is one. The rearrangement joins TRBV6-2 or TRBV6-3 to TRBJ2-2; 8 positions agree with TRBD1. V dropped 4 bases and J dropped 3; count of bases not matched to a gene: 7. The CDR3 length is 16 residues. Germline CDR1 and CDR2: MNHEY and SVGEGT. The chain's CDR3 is CASSSGGGLDTGELFF. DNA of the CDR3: TGTGCCAGCAGTTCAGGGGGCGGTTTGGACACCGGGGAGCTGTTTTTT.

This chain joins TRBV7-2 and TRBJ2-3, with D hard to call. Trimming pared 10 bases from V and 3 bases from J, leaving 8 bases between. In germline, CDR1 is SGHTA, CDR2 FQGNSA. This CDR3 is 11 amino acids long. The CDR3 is CATAGTDTQYF. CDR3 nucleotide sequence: TGTGCCACCGCCGGGACAGATACGCAGTATTTT.

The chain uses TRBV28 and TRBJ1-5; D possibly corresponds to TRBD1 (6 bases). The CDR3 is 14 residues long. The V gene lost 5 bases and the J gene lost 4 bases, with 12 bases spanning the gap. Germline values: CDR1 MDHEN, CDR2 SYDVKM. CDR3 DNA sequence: TGTGCCAGCAGTATACCACAGGGTAATCAGCCCCAGCATTTT. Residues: CASSIPQGNQPQHF.

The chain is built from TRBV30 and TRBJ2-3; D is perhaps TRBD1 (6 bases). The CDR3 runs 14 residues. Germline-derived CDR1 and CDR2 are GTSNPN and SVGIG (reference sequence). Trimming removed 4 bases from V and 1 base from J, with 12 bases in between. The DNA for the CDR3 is TGTGCCTGGAATACAGGGCAAGGCACAGATACGCAGTATTTT. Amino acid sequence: CAWNTGQGTDTQYF.

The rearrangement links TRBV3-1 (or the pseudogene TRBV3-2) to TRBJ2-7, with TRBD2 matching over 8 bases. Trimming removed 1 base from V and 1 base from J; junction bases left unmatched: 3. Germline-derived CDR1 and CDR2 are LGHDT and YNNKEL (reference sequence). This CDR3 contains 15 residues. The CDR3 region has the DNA TGTGCCAGCAGCCAAGTAGCGGGATCATCCTACGAGCAGTACTTC. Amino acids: CASSQVAGSSYEQYF.

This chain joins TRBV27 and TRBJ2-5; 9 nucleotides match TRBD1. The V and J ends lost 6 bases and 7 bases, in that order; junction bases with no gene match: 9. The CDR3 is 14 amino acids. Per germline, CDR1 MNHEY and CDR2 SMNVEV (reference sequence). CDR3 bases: TGTGCCAGCAGCCCTACAGGGGGCCCTCTGACCCAGTACTTC. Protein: CASSPTGGPLTQYF.

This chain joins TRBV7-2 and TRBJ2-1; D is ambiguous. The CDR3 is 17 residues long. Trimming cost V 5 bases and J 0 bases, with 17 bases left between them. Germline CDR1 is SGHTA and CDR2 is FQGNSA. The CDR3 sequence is CASSRRSSGFSYNEQFF. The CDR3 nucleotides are TGTGCCAGCAGCAGGCGTTCGTCAGGCTTCTCCTACAATGAGCAGTTCTTC.

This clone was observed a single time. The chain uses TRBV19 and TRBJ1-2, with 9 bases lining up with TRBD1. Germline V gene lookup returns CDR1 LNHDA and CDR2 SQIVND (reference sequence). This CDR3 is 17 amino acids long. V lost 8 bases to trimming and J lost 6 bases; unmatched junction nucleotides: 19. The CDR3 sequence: CASLNPGSPGQGNGYTF. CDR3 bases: TGTGCCAGTTTGAATCCAGGGTCTCCGGGACAGGGAAATGGCTACACCTTC.

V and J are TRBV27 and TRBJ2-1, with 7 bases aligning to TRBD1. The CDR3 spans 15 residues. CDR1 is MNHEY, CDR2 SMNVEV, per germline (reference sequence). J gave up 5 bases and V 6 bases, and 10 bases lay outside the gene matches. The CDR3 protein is CASRLSDRPNNEQFF. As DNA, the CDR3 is TGTGCCAGCAGACTATCGGACAGGCCTAACAATGAGCAGTTCTTC.

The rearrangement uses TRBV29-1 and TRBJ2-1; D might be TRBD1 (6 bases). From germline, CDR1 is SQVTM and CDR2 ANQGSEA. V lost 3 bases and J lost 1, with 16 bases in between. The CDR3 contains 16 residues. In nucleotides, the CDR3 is TGCAGCGTTGATATTCATGGCAGGGGTTCCTACAATGAGCAGTTCTTC. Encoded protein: CSVDIHGRGSYNEQFF.

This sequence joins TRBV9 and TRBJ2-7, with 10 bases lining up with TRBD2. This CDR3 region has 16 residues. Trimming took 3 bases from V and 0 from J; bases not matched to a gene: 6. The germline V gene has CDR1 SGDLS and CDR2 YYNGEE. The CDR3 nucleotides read TGTGCCAGCAGCGCGCTAGCGGGGGCCTCCTCCTACGAGCAGTACTTC. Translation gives CASSALAGASSYEQYF.

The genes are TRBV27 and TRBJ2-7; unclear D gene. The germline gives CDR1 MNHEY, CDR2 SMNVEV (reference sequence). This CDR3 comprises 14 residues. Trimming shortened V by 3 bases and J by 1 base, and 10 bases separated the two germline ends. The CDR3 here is CASSFQATSYEQYF. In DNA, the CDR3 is TGTGCCAGCAGTTTTCAGGCGACGTCCTACGAGCAGTACTTC.

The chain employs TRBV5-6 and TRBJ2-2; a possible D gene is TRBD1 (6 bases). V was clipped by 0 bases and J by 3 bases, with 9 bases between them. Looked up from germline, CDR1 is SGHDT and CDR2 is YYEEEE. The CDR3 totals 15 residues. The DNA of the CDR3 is TGTGCCAGCAGCTTGGGGACAGCCTACACCGGGGAGCTGTTTTTT. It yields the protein CASSLGTAYTGELFF. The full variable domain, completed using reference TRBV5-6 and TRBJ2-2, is DAGVTQSPTHLIKTRGQQVTLRCSPKSGHDTVSWYQQALGQGPQFIFQYYEEEERQRGNFPDRFSGHQFPNYSSELNVNALLLGDSALYLCASSLGTAYTGELFFGEGSRLTVL.

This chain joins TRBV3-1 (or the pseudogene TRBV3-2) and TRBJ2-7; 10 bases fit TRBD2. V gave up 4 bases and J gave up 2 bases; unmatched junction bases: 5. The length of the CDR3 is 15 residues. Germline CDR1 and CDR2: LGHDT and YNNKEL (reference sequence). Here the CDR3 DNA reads TGTGCCAGCAGCCCCCGGACTAGCGGAGCCTACGAGCAGTACTTC. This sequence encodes CASSPRTSGAYEQYF.

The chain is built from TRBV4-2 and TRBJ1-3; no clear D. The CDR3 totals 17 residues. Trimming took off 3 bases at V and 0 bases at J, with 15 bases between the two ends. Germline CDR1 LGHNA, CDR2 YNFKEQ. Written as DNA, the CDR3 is TGTGCCAGCAGCCAGCCCGGGTCCCCCGACTCTGGAAACACCATATATTTT. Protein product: CASSQPGSPDSGNTIYF.

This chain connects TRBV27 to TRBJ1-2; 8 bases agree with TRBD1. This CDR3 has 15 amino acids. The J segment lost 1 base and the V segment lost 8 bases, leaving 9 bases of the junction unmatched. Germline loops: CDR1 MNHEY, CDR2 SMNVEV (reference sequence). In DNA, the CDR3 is TGTGCCAGCCGACTCTGGACAGGGCTTAACTATGGCTACACCTTC. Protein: CASRLWTGLNYGYTF.

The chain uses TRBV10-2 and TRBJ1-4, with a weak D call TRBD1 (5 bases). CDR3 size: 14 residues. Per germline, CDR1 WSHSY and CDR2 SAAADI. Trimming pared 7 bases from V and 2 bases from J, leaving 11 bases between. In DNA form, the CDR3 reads TGCGCCAGCACCCTCGGGGGGACTAATGAAAAACTGTTTTTT. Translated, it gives CASTLGGTNEKLFF.

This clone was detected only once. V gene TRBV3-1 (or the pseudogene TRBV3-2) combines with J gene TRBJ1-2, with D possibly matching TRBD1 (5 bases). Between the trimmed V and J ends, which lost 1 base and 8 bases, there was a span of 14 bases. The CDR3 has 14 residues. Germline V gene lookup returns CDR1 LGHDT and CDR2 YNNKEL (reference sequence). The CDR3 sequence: CASSQVGRVGGYTF. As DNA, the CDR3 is TGTGCCAGCAGCCAAGTGGGCAGGGTCGGCGGCTACACCTTC.

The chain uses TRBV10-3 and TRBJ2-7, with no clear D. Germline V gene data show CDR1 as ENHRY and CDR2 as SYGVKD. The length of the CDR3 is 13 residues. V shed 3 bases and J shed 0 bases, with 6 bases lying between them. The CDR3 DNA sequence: TGTGCCATCAGTGACCAGGTCTCCTACGAGCAGTACTTC. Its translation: CAISDQVSYEQYF.

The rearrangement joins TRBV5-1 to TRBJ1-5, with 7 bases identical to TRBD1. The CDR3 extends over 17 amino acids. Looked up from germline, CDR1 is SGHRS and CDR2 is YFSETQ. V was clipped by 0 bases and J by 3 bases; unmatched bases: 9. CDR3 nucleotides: TGCGCCAGCAGCTTGGGCCCTAGGGACAGCTTCAATCAGCCCCAGCATTTT. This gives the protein CASSLGPRDSFNQPQHF.